This T cell receptor beta chain was documented in a study of cytomegalovirus exposure and HLA in healthy donors. Points from the study as a whole: Previous analysis showed most TCR beta V segments were productive about 87% or about 30% of the time.

As to this clone: Its cognate antigen is unknown.

Germline V gene sequence: CDR1 ENHRY, CDR2 SYGVKD. The CDR3 has 12 residues. The V end was cut by 3 bases, the J end by 9 bases, with 9 bases between. PCR was performed using 60 Vbeta and 13 Jbeta primers. Produced via immunoSEQ multiplex PCR; TCRdb's table is partial and in-frame only. The data show more than 150,000 clones, around 83% seen once. Sequencing input: PBMCs. This clonotype originated in a man aged 45 to 65 in good health and CMV-seronegative. The V gene is TRBV10-3, the J gene TRBJ1-5; D call uncertain. CDR3 coding DNA: TGTGCCATCAGTGAAGTAGGCGGGCCCCAGCATTTT. Protein: CAISEVGGPQHF.